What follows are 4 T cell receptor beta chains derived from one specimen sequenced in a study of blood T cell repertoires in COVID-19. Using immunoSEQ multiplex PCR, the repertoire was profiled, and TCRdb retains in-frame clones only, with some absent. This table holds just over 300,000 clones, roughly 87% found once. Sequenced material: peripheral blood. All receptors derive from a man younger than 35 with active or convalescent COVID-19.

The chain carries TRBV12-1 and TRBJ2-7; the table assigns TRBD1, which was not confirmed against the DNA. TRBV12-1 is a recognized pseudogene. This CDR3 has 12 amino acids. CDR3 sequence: CASSTPGQGWEF. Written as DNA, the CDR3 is TGTGCCAGCAGCACACCGGGACAGGGGTGGGAGTTC.

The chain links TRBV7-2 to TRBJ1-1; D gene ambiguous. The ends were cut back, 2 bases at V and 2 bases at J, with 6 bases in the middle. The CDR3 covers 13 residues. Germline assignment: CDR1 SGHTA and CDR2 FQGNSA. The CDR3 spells CASSLMANTEAFF. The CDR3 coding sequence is TGTGCCAGCAGCTTAATGGCCAACACTGAAGCTTTCTTT.

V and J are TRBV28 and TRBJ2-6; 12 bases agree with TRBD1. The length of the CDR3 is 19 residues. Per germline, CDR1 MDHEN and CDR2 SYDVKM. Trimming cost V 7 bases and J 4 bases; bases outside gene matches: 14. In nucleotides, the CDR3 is TGTGCCAGCACCAACCGCCCGGGACAGGGGGCAGACGGGGCCAACGTCCTGACTTTC. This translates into CASTNRPGQGADGANVLTF.

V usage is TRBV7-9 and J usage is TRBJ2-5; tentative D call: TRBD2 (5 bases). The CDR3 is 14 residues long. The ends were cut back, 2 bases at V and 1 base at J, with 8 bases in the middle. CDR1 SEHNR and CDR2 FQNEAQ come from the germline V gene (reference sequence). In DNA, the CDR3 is TGTGCCAGCAGCTTAATTCGGGGCCAAGAGACCCAGTACTTC. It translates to CASSLIRGQETQYF.